The present T cell receptor (beta chain) was sequenced within a study of blood T cells in healthy people across ages. The CDR3 length is 15 residues. V was pared by 4 bases and J by 2 bases, with 15 bases between. Germline lookup yields CDR1 LGHNA and CDR2 YNFKEQ. Then a second PCR, running about 6 to 12 cycles, was carried out with a sample-barcoded 5' primer and a J-beta primer mix. One entry per CDR3 protein results from TCRdb running MiXCR on the 5' RACE reads. The sample lists 800,000 to 1,000,000 distinct CDR3 sequences; around 48% were seen once. The V gene is TRBV4-2, the J gene TRBJ2-7; TRBD2 is a possible D gene (5 bases). Input material: blood. The receptor was isolated from a young man in good health. CDR3 in DNA: TGTGCCAGCAGCCCCGTTGGAAGGGAGACCTACGAGCAGTACTTC. Amino acids: CASSPVGRETYEQYF.